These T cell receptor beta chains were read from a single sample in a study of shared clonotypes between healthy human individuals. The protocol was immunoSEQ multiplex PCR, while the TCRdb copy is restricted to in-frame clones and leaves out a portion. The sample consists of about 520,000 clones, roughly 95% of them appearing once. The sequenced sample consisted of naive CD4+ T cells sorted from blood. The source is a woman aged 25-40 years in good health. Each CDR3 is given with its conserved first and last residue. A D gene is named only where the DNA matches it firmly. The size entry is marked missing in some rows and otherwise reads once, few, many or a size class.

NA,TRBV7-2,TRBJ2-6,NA,TGTGCCAGCAGCGTACCGGGTCGCAGCTCTGGGGCCAACGTCCTGACTTTC,CASSVPGRSSGANVLTF
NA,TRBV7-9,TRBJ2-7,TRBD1,TGTGCCAGCAGCTCTGGGTACCGGGACAGGAAATACGAGCAGTACTTC,CASSSGYRDRKYEQYF
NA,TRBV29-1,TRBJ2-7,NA,TGCAGCGTCGGTTATTCCTACGAGCAGTACTTC,CSVGYSYEQYF
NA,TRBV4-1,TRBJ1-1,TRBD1,TGCGCCAGCAGGAGAATGTTTACAGGGGGGATGATGAACACTGAAGCTTTCTTT,CASRRMFTGGMMNTEAFF
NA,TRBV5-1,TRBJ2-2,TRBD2,TGCGCCAGCAGCGTACACGGGCCCCAAGACCGGGGGGACACCGGGGAGCTGTTTTTT,CASSVHGPQDRGDTGELFF
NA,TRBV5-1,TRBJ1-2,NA,TGCGCCAGCAGCTTGGGGGGCGCCCAGAATCACTATGGCTACACCTTC,CASSLGGAQNHYGYTF
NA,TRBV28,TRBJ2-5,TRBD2,TGTGCCAGCAGTTTATTAGGGGATAGCGGGAGTGCCCAGTACTTC,CASSLLGDSGSAQYF
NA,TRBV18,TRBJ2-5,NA,TGTGCCAGCTCACCACGTGGGACGGCTCAAGAGACCCAGTACTTC,CASSPRGTAQETQYF
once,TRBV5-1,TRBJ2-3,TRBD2,TGCGCCAGCAGCTTGGCCGGGACTAGCGGGATGGATACGCAGTATTTT,CASSLAGTSGMDTQYF
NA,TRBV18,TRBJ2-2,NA,TGTGCCAGCTCACCACGGGACGGTCACACCGGGGAGCTGTTTTTT,CASSPRDGHTGELFF
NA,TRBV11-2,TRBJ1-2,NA,TGTGCCAGCAGCTTCGCCGGGCATTATGGCTACACCTTC,CASSFAGHYGYTF
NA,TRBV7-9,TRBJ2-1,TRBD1,TGTGCCAGCAGCTTAGGACAGGGGGACTACAATGAGCAGTTCTTC,CASSLGQGDYNEQFF
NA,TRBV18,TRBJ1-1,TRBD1,TGTGCCAGCTCAACCGGGACAGGGTGGAACACTGAAGCTTTCTTT,CASSTGTGWNTEAFF
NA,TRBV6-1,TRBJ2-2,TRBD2,TGTGCCAGCAGTGAAGGAATAGCGGGAGGGCAAGCCGGGGAGCTGTTTTTT,CASSEGIAGGQAGELFF
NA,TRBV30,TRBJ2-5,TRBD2,TGTGCTTGGAGTGTAAGCGGGATAGAGACCCAGTACTTC,CAWSVSGIETQYF
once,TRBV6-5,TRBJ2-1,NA,TGTGCCAGCAGTTACTCGGTTTCAGGGGCAAATGAGCAGTTCTTC,CASSYSVSGANEQFF
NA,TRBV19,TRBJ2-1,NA,TGTGCCAGTAGTATAGATCGGGCGGCAGGGAATGAGCAGTTCTTC,CASSIDRAAGNEQFF
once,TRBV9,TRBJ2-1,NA,TGTGCCAGCAGCGTAGATGGTAGCCATAGTTACAATGAGCAGTTCTTC,CASSVDGSHSYNEQFF
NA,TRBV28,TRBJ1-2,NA,TGTGCCAGCAGTTCCTCAGGGGTGGTAGGCTATGGCTACACCTTC,CASSSSGVVGYGYTF
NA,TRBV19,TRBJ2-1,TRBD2,TGTGCCAGTATTGCGGGAGGGGTTCCCCATGAGCAGTTCTTC,CASIAGGVPHEQFF
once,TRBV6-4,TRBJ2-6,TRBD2,TGTGCCAGCAGTGAAACTAGCGGGATTGCCCCTGGGGCCAACGTCCTGACTTTC,CASSETSGIAPGANVLTF
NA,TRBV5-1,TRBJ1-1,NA,TGCGCCAGCAGCTCCCCGGGACTGCAGAACACTGAAGCTTTCTTT,CASSSPGLQNTEAFF
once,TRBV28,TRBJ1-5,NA,TGTGCCAGCAGTCAAGGGGGGGGCAATCAGCCCCAGCATTTT,CASSQGGGNQPQHF
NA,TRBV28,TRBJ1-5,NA,TGTGCCAGCACGCGGGGGATTCAGCCCCAGCATTTT,CASTRGIQPQHF
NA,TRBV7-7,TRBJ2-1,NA,TGTGCCAGCAGCTTAGACTACCGTCAGGTCTACAATGAGCAGTTCTTC,CASSLDYRQVYNEQFF
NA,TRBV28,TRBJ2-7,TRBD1,TGTGCCAGCTTGACGGACAGGGGGACCTACGAGCAGTACTTC,CASLTDRGTYEQYF
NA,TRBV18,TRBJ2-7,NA,TGTGCCAGCTCACCACCTAATTCAGTGTACGAGCAGTACTTC,CASSPPNSVYEQYF
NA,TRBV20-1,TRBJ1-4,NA,TGCAGTGCGTGGACTAATGAAAAACTGTTTTTT,CSAWTNEKLFF
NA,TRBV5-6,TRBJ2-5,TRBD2,TGTGCCAGCAGCTTGTGGGGCGGGAGCGGGGAGACCCAGTACTTC,CASSLWGGSGETQYF
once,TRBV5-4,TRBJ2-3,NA,TGTGCCAGCAGCTTAGAAAGGATTAGCACAGATACGCAGTATTTT,CASSLERISTDTQYF
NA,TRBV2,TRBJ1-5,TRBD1,TGTGCCAGCAGGTTGACAGGGGAAAATCAGCCCCAGCATTTT,CASRLTGENQPQHF
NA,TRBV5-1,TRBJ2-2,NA,TGCGCCAGCAGCTTTGGAATCCAGGGGACCGGGGAGCTGTTTTTT,CASSFGIQGTGELFF
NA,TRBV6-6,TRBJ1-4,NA,TGTGCCAGCAGTTACTCGGGCGGTACGGACAATGAAAAACTGTTTTTT,CASSYSGGTDNEKLFF
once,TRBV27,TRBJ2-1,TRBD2,TGTGCCAGCAGTGCCACGGGACTAGTATCCAATGAGCAGTTCTTC,CASSATGLVSNEQFF
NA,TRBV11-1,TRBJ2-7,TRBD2,TGTGCCAGCAGCCTTACCACGAACGGACTAGCGGAGGGATACGAGCAGTACTTC,CASSLTTNGLAEGYEQYF
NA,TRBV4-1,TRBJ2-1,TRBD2,TGCGCCAGCAGCCAACCTTGGACTAGTCCTAATGAGCAGTTCTTC,CASSQPWTSPNEQFF
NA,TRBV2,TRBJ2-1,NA,TGTGCCAGCACTTTGGACAGATGGAATGAGCAGTTCTTC,CASTLDRWNEQFF
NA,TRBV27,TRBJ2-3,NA,TGTGCCAGCAGTTTATCGAGGGGCAGGGATACGCAGTATTTT,CASSLSRGRDTQYF
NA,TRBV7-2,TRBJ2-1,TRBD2,TGTGCCAGCATCCCGAGGACTAGCGGGAGGGTGGGATACAATGAGCAGTTCTTC,CASIPRTSGRVGYNEQFF
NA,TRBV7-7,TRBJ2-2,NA,TGTGCCAGCAGCTCCCGACAGCACACCGGGGAGCTGTTTTTT,CASSSRQHTGELFF
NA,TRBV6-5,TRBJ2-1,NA,TGTGCCAGCAGTTTTCGGTGGGAAACGGACAATGAGCAGTTCTTC,CASSFRWETDNEQFF
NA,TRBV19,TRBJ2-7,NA,TGTGCCAGTAAGGCGGGTCCCCGCTCCTACGAGCAGTACTTC,CASKAGPRSYEQYF